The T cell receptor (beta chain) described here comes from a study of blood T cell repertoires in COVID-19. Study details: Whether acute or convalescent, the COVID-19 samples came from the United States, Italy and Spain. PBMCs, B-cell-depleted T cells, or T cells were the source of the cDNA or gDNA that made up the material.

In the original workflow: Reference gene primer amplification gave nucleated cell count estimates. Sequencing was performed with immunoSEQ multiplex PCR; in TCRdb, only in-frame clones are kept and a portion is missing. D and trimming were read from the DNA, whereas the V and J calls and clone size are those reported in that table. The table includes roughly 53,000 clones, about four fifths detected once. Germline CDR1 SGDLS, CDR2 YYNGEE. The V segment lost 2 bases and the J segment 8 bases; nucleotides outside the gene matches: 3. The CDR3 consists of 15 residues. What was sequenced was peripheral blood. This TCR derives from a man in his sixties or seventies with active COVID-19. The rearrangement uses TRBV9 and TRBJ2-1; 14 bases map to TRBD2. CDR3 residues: CASSVGLAGEDEQFF. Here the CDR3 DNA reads TGTGCCAGCAGCGTGGGACTAGCGGGAGAGGATGAGCAGTTCTTC.